Shown below are 10 T cell receptor beta chains from a single sample sequenced in a study of neurological immune-mediated disorders. Described time point: longitudinal time-point 2. Each CDR3 protein is one row after TCRdb ran MiXCR on the 5' RACE reads. The data show roughly 48,000 distinct CDR3 sequences, over 10% seen once. Material: PBMCs. These TCRs come from a male donor with HTLV-1-associated myelopathy (HAM/TSP).

This clonotype appeared many times. The CDR3 here is CASTPENYGYTF. The CDR3 nucleotides are TGTGCCAGCACCCCGGAGAACTATGGCTACACCTTC. The rearrangement joins TRBV7-2 to TRBJ1-2; D uncertain. The germline V and J ends were trimmed by 7 bases and 2 bases, with 8 bases remaining between them. CDR1 SGHTA and CDR2 FQGNSA come from the germline V gene. The CDR3 runs 12 residues.

This clonotype was observed many times. The CDR3 region is CSAVDRGPGNTIYF. The DNA for the CDR3 is TGCAGTGCTGTAGACAGGGGACCGGGAAACACCATATATTTT. The chain couples TRBV20-1 to TRBJ1-3; 8 bases match TRBD1. V gave up 5 bases and J gave up 4 bases; unmatched junction bases: 7. The CDR3 consists of 14 residues. Germline V gives CDR1 DFQATT, CDR2 SNEGSKA (reference sequence).

The J gene is TRBJ2-1, the V gene TRBV18; perhaps TRBD1 as D (6 bases). V was clipped by 5 bases and J by 3 bases, with 14 bases between them. This CDR3 comprises 15 residues. Germline CDR1 is KGHSH and CDR2 is LQKENI. This CDR3 reads CASSVAGVLYNEQFF. The CDR3 coding sequence is TGTGCCAGCTCAGTGGCAGGGGTTCTCTACAATGAGCAGTTCTTC.

The chain joins TRBV20-1 to TRBJ2-7, with D tentatively TRBD2 (6 bases). Trimming left V 5 bases short and J 3 bases short, with 17 bases between. The CDR3 totals 14 residues. CDR1 DFQATT and CDR2 SNEGSKA come from the germline V gene (reference sequence). The CDR3 DNA reads TGCAGTGCTCGAGGGCGGAGGGTGTACTACGAGCAGTACTTC. It encodes CSARGRRVYYEQYF.

At least ten counts were recorded for this clonotype. V and J are TRBV29-1 and TRBJ2-5; D unclear. Germline V gene data show CDR1 as SQVTM and CDR2 as ANQGSEA. The CDR3 is 11 amino acids. V gave up 5 bases and J gave up 4 bases, with 8 bases separating them. The CDR3 region has the DNA TGCAGCGTTTCTAGAGGAGAGACCCAGTACTTC. Residues: CSVSRGETQYF.

This clonotype has ten or more counts. J is TRBJ2-7 and V is TRBV5-1, with D possibly matching TRBD1 (6 bases). Trimming pared 2 bases from V and 0 bases from J, leaving 15 bases between. CDR1 and CDR2 from the germline V gene are SGHRS and YFSETQ. This CDR3 contains 16 residues. CDR3 sequence: CASSLTQGFGSYEQYF. The DNA for the CDR3 is TGCGCCAGCAGCTTAACCCAGGGGTTCGGCTCCTACGAGCAGTACTTC.

In this sample, this clonotype turned up many times. J is TRBJ1-2 and V is TRBV28; D remains unclear. V lost 4 bases and J lost 8, with 11 bases in between. The CDR3 totals 12 residues. The germline CDR1 and CDR2 sequences are MDHEN and SYDVKM. CDR3 coding DNA: TGTGCCAGCAGTTCAACGGTTTTCGGCTACACCTTC. This sequence encodes CASSSTVFGYTF.

At least ten counts were recorded for this clonotype. For the CDR3, the DNA is TGTGCCAGCAGCTTAGCTGGGACAGGGGGCCGAGGGGACACCGGGGAGCTGTTTTTT. Its translation is CASSLAGTGGRGDTGELFF. The rearrangement links TRBV7-2 to TRBJ2-2, with TRBD1 matching 12 bases. CDR3 length equals 19 residues. Looked up from germline, CDR1 is SGHTA and CDR2 is FQGNSA. After removal of 0 bases from V and 3 bases from J, the junction contained 8 bases not matched to a gene.

There are many counts of this clonotype. V and J are TRBV20-1 and TRBJ2-1; weak D call: TRBD1 (5 bases). The V end lost 2 bases, the J end lost 8 bases, and 10 bases lay between the germline ends. Germline CDR1 is DFQATT and CDR2 is SNEGSKA (reference sequence). This CDR3 has 12 amino acids. The CDR3 loop reads CSARRGYDEQFF. In DNA, the CDR3 is TGCAGTGCTAGAAGGGGTTACGATGAGCAGTTCTTC.

This clonotype was counted at least ten times. The chain joins TRBV24-1 to TRBJ1-5; no reliable D call. V lost 5 bases and J lost 1, with 5 bases in between. CDR3 size: 13 residues. From germline, CDR1 is KGHDR and CDR2 SFDVKD. CDR3: CATSGPSNQPQHF. CDR3 DNA: TGTGCCACCAGTGGTCCAAGCAATCAGCCCCAGCATTTT.